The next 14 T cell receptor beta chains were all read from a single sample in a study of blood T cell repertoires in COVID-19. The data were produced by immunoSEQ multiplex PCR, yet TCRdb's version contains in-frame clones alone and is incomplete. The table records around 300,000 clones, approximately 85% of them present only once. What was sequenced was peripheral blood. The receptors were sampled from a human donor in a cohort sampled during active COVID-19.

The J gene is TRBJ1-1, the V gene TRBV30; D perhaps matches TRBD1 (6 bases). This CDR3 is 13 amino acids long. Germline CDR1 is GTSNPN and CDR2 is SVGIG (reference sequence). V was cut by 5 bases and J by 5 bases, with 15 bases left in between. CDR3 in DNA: TGTGCCTGGGGGGGGACACCGGGGACTGAAGCTTTCTTT. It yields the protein CAWGGTPGTEAFF. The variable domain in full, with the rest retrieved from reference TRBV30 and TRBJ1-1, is SQTIHQWPATLVQPVGSPLSLECTVEGTSNPNLYWYRQAAGRGLQLLFYSVGIGQISSEVPQNLSASRPQDRQFILSSKKLLLSDSGFYLCAWGGTPGTEAFFGQGTRLTVV.

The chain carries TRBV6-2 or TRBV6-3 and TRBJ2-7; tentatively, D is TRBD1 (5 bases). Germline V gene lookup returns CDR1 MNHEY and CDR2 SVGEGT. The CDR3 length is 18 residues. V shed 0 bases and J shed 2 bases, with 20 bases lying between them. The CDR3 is CASSYSTPRRQRAYEQYF. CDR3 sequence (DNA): TGTGCCAGCAGTTACTCGACTCCACGGCGACAGAGAGCCTACGAGCAGTACTTC.

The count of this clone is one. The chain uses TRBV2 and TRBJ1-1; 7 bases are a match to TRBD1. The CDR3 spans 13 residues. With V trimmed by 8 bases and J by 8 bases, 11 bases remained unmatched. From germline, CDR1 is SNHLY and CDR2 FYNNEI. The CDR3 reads CASRSHGTVEAFF. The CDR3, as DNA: TGTGCCAGCCGTTCCCACGGGACAGTCGAAGCTTTCTTT.

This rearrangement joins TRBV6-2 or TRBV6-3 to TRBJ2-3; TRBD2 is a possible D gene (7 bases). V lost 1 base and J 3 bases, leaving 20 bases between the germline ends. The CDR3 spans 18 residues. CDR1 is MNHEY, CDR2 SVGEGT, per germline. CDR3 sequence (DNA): TGTGCCAGCAGTTACTGGGGGGGCGAGCCTCAGCGAACAGATACGCAGTATTTT. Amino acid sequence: CASSYWGGEPQRTDTQYF.

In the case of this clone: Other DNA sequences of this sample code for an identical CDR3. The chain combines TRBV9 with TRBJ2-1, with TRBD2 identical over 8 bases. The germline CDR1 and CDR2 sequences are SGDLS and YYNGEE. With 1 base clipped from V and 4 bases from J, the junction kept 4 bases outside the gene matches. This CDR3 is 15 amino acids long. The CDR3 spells CASSVTSGSYNEQFF. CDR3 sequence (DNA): TGTGCCAGCAGCGTAACCAGCGGGAGTTACAATGAGCAGTTCTTC.

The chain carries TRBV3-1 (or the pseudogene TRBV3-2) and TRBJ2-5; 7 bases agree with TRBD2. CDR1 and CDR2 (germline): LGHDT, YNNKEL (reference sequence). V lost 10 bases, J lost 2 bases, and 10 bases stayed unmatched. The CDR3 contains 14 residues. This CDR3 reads CATQLAVQQETQYF. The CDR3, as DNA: TGTGCCACCCAGCTAGCGGTGCAACAAGAGACCCAGTACTTC.

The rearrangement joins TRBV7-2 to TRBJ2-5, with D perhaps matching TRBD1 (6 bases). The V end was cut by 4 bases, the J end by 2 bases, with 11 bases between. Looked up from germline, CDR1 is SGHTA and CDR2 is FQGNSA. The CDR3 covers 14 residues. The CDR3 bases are TGTGCCAGCAGCTCTCGGACAGAGCAAGAGACCCAGTACTTC. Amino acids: CASSSRTEQETQYF.

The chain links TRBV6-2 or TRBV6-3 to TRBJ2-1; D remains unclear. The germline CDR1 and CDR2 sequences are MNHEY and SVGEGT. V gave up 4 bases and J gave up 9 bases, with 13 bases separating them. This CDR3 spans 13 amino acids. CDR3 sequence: CASSSAQTGEQFF. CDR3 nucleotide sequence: TGTGCCAGCAGTTCTGCTCAGACGGGTGAGCAGTTCTTC.

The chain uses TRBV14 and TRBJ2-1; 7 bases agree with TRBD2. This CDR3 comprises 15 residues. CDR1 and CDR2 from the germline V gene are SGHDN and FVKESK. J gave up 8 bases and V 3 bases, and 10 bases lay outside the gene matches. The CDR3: CASSQIAGWGDEQFF. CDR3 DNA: TGTGCCAGCAGCCAGATAGCGGGCTGGGGGGATGAGCAGTTCTTC.

The CDR3 spells CASSMRGRANTGELFF. Here the CDR3 DNA reads TGTGCCAGTAGTATGAGGGGGAGGGCGAACACCGGGGAGCTGTTTTTT. V and J are TRBV19 and TRBJ2-2; D is perhaps TRBD2 (7 bases). The CDR3 is 16 amino acids. Germline values: CDR1 LNHDA, CDR2 SQIVND (reference sequence). V was trimmed by 3 bases and J by 0 bases, leaving 11 bases between them.

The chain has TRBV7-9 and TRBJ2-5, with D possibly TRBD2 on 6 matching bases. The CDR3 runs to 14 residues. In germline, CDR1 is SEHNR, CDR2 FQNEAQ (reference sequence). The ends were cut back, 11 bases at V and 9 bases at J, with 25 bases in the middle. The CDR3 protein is CAAEDTSTSGAQYF. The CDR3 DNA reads TGTGCCGCCGAAGATACTAGCACTTCCGGGGCCCAGTACTTC.

The CDR3 nucleotides read TGTGCCAGCAGCCGATCGCGCGGGTTCACAGATACGCAGTATTTT. The encoded protein is CASSRSRGFTDTQYF. The rearrangement joins TRBV7-9 to TRBJ2-3, with D tentatively TRBD2 (5 bases). V lost 5 bases and J lost 2, with 14 bases in between. In germline, CDR1 is SEHNR, CDR2 FQNEAQ (reference sequence). The CDR3 runs 15 residues.

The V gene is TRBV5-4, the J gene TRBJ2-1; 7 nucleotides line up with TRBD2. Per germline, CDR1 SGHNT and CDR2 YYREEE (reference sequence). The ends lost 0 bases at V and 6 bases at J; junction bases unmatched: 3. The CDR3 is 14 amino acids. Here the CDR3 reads CASSLGGTINEQFF. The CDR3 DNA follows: TGTGCCAGCAGCTTGGGGGGGACTATCAATGAGCAGTTCTTC.

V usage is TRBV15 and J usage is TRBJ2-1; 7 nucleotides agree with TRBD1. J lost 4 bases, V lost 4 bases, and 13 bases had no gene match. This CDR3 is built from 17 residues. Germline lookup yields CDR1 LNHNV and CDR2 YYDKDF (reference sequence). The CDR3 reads CATSITKGARRYNEQFF. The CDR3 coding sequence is TGTGCCACCAGCATTACAAAGGGGGCTAGAAGATACAATGAGCAGTTCTTC.